Detailed here is one T cell receptor beta chain. Original data processing: How many nucleated cells were present was estimated from reference gene primer amplification. The protocol was immunoSEQ multiplex PCR, while the TCRdb copy is restricted to in-frame clones and leaves out a portion. The V and J calls and clone size come from that table; D and trimming were worked out from the DNA. Here the sample spans over 55,000 clones, roughly 85% being singletons. This entry comes from a study of blood T cell repertoires in COVID-19. The CDR3 consists of 14 residues. J gave up 10 bases and V 5 bases, and 7 bases lay outside the gene matches. Germline CDR1 is SGHNT and CDR2 is YENEEA.

The chain has TRBV11-3 and TRBJ1-4; 10 bases map to TRBD1. This TCR came from a human donor in a cohort sampled during active COVID-19. The sample consisted of peripheral blood. CDR3 residues: CASSAGTGVVKLFF. The DNA for the CDR3 is TGTGCCAGCAGCGCCGGGACAGGGGTCGTAAAACTGTTTTTT.